Listed below are T cell receptor beta chains from one sample, sequenced in a study of shared clonotypes between healthy human individuals. The protocol was immunoSEQ multiplex PCR, while the TCRdb copy is restricted to in-frame clones and leaves out a portion. In the table there are a few million clones, approximately 94% of which are singletons. What was sequenced was naive CD4+ T cells sorted from blood. These receptors were collected from a young man in good health. Each CDR3 is given with its conserved first and last residue. A D gene is named only where the DNA matches it firmly. Clone size, where shown, is once, few, many, or a class for clones that have expanded.

.,TRBV14,TRBJ2-2,.,TGTGCCAGCAGCCAGCGTGCGGTGGGGATCGGGAGCGCCGGGGAGCTGTTTTTT,CASSQRAVGIGSAGELFF
.,TRBV21-1,TRBJ2-1,.,TGTGCCACCGATCTACTAGCTTGGGGCATCGATGAGCAGTTCTTC,CATDLLAWGIDEQFF
.,TRBV7-8,TRBJ2-7,.,TGTGCCAGCAGTCAGGACTACGAGCAGTACTTC,CASSQDYEQYF
.,TRBV6-6,TRBJ1-1,.,TGTGCCAGCAGTTCCGCCGACAGGAACACTGAAGCTTTCTTT,CASSSADRNTEAFF
TRBD2,TRBV5-1,TRBJ2-7,.,TGCGCCAGCAGCTTCACGGGGGGTGCCGACGAGCAGTACTTC,CASSFTGGADEQYF
TRBD2,TRBV10-3,TRBJ2-1,.,TGTGCCATCTCTGCGGGAGGGCCCGATGAGCAGTTCTTC,CAISAGGPDEQFF
.,TRBV12-5,TRBJ2-1,.,TGTGCTAGTGGGTCCTTTATTAGGGACAATGAGCAGTTCTTC,CASGSFIRDNEQFF
TRBD2,TRBV7-2,TRBJ2-2,.,TGTGCCAGCAGCCGGACGGGACTAGACACCGGGGAGCTGTTTTTT,CASSRTGLDTGELFF
TRBD1,TRBV5-4,TRBJ2-7,.,TGTGCCAGCAGCCTCCCCGGGACAGTAGCCGAGCAGTACTTC,CASSLPGTVAEQYF
.,TRBV29-1,TRBJ2-5,.,TGCAGCGTTGAAAGGGCCGGGGAGACCCAGTACTTC,CSVERAGETQYF
TRBD2,TRBV7-2,TRBJ2-7,.,TGTGCCAGCAGCCCCGGGGGGGAGAACTCCTACGAGCAGTACTTC,CASSPGGENSYEQYF
.,TRBV5-6,TRBJ1-3,.,TGTGCCAGCAGACCGACAGCTGGAAACACCATATATTTT,CASRPTAGNTIYF
.,TRBV7-2,TRBJ1-5,.,TGTGCCAGCAGCCCACGTACGGGGAGCAATCAGCCCCAGCATTTT,CASSPRTGSNQPQHF
.,TRBV11-2,TRBJ1-4,.,TGTGCCAGCAGCCCCTCTCTTGCAACTAATGAAAAACTGTTTTTT,CASSPSLATNEKLFF
TRBD2,TRBV10-3,TRBJ2-1,.,TGTGCCATCAGTGTAGGTCTAGCGGGAGGAGGCAATGAGCAGTTCTTC,CAISVGLAGGGNEQFF
.,TRBV18,TRBJ1-1,.,TGTGCCAGCTCCCTTTTTCACACTGAAGCTTTCTTT,CASSLFHTEAFF
.,TRBV7-6,TRBJ1-1,.,TGTGCCAGCAGCACGGGACCCGGGGACACTGAAGCTTTCTTT,CASSTGPGDTEAFF
TRBD2,TRBV5-1,TRBJ2-5,.,TGCGCCAGCAGCCAACTAGCGGGGGGGCAAGAGACCCAGTACTTC,CASSQLAGGQETQYF
.,TRBV7-2,TRBJ2-7,.,TGTGCCAGCAGCTTAGCATCGCCCTCCTACGAGCAGTACTTC,CASSLASPSYEQYF
.,TRBV7-8,TRBJ1-5,.,TGTGCCAGCAGCTTATCACGGTCCCATCAGCCCCAGCATTTT,CASSLSRSHQPQHF
.,TRBV18,TRBJ1-3,.,TGTGCCAGCTCACCACCGGGAGCTAAGGGAACGGGAAACACCATATATTTT,CASSPPGAKGTGNTIYF
TRBD2,TRBV27,TRBJ2-7,.,TGTGCCAGCAGTTTCTATGGCGGGAGTCTCTACGAGCAGTACTTC,CASSFYGGSLYEQYF
.,TRBV12-5,TRBJ1-1,.,TGTGCTAGTGGTTCCGGTTCGGGGGTTAGCACTGAAGCTTTCTTT,CASGSGSGVSTEAFF
.,TRBV21-1,TRBJ2-3,.,TGTGCCAGCCAAAGGACTAGCGGGGGGGTTTTGTCCGAAGATACGCAGTATTTT,CASQRTSGGVLSEDTQYF
.,TRBV20-1,TRBJ2-1,.,TGCAGTGGGGGTTTAGACAATGAGCAGTTCTTC,CSGGLDNEQFF
TRBD1,TRBV7-2,TRBJ1-1,.,TGTGCCAGCAGCTCCCTGGGCACGACAGGGGCGTTTAGAACTGAAGCTTTCTTT,CASSSLGTTGAFRTEAFF
.,TRBV7-9,TRBJ2-2,.,TGTGCCAGCAGCCCACACGGGATGAAGGCGAACACCGGGGAGCTGTTTTTT,CASSPHGMKANTGELFF
.,TRBV7-9,TRBJ1-3,.,TGTGCCAGCCGAACGGAGAAAGGAAACACCATATATTTT,CASRTEKGNTIYF
.,TRBV29-1,TRBJ2-1,.,TGCAGTGGCGAGCATCACAATGAGCAGTTCTTC,CSGEHHNEQFF
.,TRBV6-5,TRBJ1-6,.,TGTGCCAGCAGTTATTTTAAGGGATTCAATTCACCCCTCCACTTT,CASSYFKGFNSPLHF
TRBD1,TRBV6-5,TRBJ2-7,.,TGTGCCAGCAGCTATGACAGGGGTCTGGACGAGCAGTACTTC,CASSYDRGLDEQYF
.,TRBV6-1,TRBJ1-1,once,TGTGCCAGCAGTGGGCGCGGGGCGTTGACTGAAGCTTTCTTT,CASSGRGALTEAFF
.,TRBV28,TRBJ1-5,.,TGTGCCAGCAGTCTCCCATTTGGACGGAGTTTGGCCCAGCATTTT,CASSLPFGRSLAQHF
.,TRBV6-5,TRBJ1-4,.,TGTGCCAGCAGTTACGGCCCGGGTGAAAAACTGTTTTTT,CASSYGPGEKLFF
.,TRBV10-3,TRBJ2-7,.,TGTGCCATCAGTGACGGTGCGGGGTACTACGAGCAGTACTTC,CAISDGAGYYEQYF
TRBD1,TRBV9,TRBJ2-7,.,TGTGCCAGCAGCGCTCAGCTCGGGACAGGAGTATCCTACGAGCAGTACTTC,CASSAQLGTGVSYEQYF
.,TRBV12-2,TRBJ2-3,.,TGTGCAAGTCGCTTAAGGGATTTACTAGCGGGAGGAGGGTGCTACACAGATACGCAGTATTTT,CASRLRDLLAGGGCYTDTQYF
TRBD1,TRBV5-6,TRBJ2-1,.,TGTGCCAGCAGCTTCTTTGACAGGGCCATCTACAATGAGCAGTTCTTC,CASSFFDRAIYNEQFF
TRBD1,TRBV5-1,TRBJ1-1,.,TGCGCCAGCAGCTTTACAGGGGAGACTGAAGCTTTCTTT,CASSFTGETEAFF
TRBD2,TRBV27,TRBJ2-4,.,TGTGCCAGCAGTTTATTGGCGGGAGCGGCCAAAAACATTCAGTACTTC,CASSLLAGAAKNIQYF